The sequence of this T cell receptor (beta chain) was determined in a study of Graves' ophthalmopathy and Graves' hyperthyroidism. Amplification of the TCR beta CDR3 regions used RNA transcripts (as template). An initial RT-PCR round employing HTBI primers preceded a second-round multiplex PCR. TCRdb re-called the multiplex PCR reads with MiXCR, one entry per CDR3 protein. The data show some 520,000 distinct CDR3 sequences, 13% to 15% seen once. Exclusion covered patients with other autoimmune diseases or uncontrolled infections (as well as pregnancy or lactation). The count of this clonotype is one. Antigen specificity is unknown. This may stem from a read error, because a much larger clone lies one nucleotide away. General observations from the study: In blood, most expanded thyroid clonotypes above 0.001 frequency were also detected. The model forecast ophthalmopathy progression, reaching 60% to 71% sensitivity and roughly 72% specificity.

CDR3 length: 14 amino acids. Germline CDR1 is PRHDT and CDR2 is FYEKMQ (reference sequence). Sequencing was performed on blood. The chain uses TRBV13 and TRBJ2-5, with D possibly being TRBD2 (6 bases). The receptor's source is a woman in her thirties with Graves' ophthalmopathy. Here the CDR3 reads CASSLGVGEETQNF. The CDR3 coding sequence is TGTGCCAGCAGCTTAGGGGTAGGGGAGGAGACCCAGAACTTC.